This T cell receptor beta chain was documented in a study of blood T cell repertoires in COVID-19. Study-level background: Spain, Italy and the United States supplied samples that represented acute and convalescent COVID-19.

Method: immunoSEQ multiplex PCR; TCRdb's copy keeps in-frame clones and lacks some. The table records about 120,000 clones, approximately 87% of them present only once. A single count supports this clone. Per the germline V gene, CDR1 is MGHRA and CDR2 is YSYEKL. Trimming took 0 bases from V and 5 from J, leaving 7 bases between them. The CDR3 has 13 residues. The chain links TRBV4-1 to TRBJ1-2; maybe TRBD1 (6 bases). Sequencing was performed on peripheral blood. This receptor was taken from a man in his fifties or sixties with acute or convalescent COVID-19. The CDR3 DNA follows: TGCGCCAGCAGCCAAGACAGGGGTTATGGCTACACCTTC. Its translation: CASSQDRGYGYTF.